This T cell receptor (beta chain) was found in a study of control samples from healthy donors and cancer patients. Only in-frame clones appear in the TCRdb table, and some are missing; sequencing was by immunoSEQ multiplex PCR. The sample yields over 70,000 clones, approximately 91% seen once. The sequenced sample consisted of PBMCs. This receptor was identified in a woman in her 50s with colorectal cancer.

DNA for the CDR3: TGTGCCAGCAGTCTAAACGGGGGGGCCTGGACCGGGGAGCTGTTTTTT. Its translation is CASSLNGGAWTGELFF. This sequence joins TRBV27 and TRBJ2-2; 8 nucleotides line up with TRBD2. The CDR3 has 16 residues. J gave up 5 bases and V 5 bases, and 10 bases lay outside the gene matches. CDR1 and CDR2 (germline): MNHEY, SMNVEV (reference sequence).